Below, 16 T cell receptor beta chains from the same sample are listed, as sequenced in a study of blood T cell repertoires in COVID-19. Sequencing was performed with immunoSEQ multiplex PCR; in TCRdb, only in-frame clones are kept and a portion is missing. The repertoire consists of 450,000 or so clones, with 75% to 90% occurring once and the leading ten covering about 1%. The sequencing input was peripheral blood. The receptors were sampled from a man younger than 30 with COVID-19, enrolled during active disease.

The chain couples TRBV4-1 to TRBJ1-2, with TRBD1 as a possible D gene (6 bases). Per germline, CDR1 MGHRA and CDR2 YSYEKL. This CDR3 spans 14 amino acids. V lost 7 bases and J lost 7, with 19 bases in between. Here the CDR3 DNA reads TGCGCCAGCAACCCTCAGGGGTCCCTGCGTGGCTACACCTTC. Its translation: CASNPQGSLRGYTF.

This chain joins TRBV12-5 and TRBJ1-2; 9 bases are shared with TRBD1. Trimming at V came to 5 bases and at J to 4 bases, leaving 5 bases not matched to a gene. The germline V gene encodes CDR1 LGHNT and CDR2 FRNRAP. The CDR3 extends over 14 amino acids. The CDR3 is CASGLQGAGYGYTF. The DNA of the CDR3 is TGTGCTAGTGGTCTACAGGGGGCTGGCTATGGCTACACCTTC.

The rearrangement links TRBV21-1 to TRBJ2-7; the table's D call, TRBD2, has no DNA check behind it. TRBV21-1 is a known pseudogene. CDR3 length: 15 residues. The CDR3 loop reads CASSKGLAGSYEQYF. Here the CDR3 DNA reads TGTGCCAGCAGCAAAGGACTAGCGGGGTCCTACGAGCAGTACTTC.

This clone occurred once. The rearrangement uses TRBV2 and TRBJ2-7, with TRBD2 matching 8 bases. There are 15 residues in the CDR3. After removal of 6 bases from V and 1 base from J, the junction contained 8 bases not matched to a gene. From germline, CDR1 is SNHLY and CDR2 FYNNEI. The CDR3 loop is CASSASGGLSYEQYF. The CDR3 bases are TGTGCCAGCAGCGCGAGCGGGGGCCTTTCCTACGAGCAGTACTTC.

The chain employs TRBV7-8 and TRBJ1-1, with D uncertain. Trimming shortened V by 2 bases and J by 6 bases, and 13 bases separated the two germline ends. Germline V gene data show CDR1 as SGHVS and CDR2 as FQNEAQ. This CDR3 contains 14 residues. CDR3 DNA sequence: TGTGCCAGCAGCTTAACATTGATGCCTTCTGAAGCTTTCTTT. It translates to CASSLTLMPSEAFF.

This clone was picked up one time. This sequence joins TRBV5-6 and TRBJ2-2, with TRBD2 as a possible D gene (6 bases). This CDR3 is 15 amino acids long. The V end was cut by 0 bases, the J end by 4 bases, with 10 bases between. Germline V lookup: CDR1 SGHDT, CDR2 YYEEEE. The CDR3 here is CASSLAAGPTGELFF. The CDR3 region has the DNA TGTGCCAGCAGCTTGGCGGCGGGACCCACCGGGGAGCTGTTTTTT.

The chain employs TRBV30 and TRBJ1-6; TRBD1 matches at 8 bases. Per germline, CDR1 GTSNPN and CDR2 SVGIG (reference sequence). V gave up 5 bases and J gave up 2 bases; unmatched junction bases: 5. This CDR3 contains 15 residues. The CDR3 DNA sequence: TGTGCCTGGGGGACAGGCTTTCCCTATAATTCACCCCTCCACTTT. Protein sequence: CAWGTGFPYNSPLHF.

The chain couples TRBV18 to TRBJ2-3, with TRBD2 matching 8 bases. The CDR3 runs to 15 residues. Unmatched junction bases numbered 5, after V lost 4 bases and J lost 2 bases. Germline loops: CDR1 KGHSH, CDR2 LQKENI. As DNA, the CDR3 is TGTGCCAGCTCACAACTAGCGGTGAACACAGATACGCAGTATTTT. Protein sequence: CASSQLAVNTDTQYF.

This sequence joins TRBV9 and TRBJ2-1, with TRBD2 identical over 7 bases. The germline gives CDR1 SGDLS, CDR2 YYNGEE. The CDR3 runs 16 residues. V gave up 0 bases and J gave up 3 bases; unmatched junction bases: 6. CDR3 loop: CASSVGEGKFYNEQFF. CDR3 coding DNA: TGTGCCAGCAGCGTAGGGGAGGGAAAATTCTACAATGAGCAGTTCTTC.

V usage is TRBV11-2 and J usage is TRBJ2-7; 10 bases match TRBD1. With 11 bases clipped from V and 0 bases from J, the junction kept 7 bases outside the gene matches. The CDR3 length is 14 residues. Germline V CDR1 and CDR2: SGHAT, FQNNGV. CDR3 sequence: CAGRRDRGSYEQYF. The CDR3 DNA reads TGTGCCGGAAGGCGGGACAGGGGCTCCTACGAGCAGTACTTC.

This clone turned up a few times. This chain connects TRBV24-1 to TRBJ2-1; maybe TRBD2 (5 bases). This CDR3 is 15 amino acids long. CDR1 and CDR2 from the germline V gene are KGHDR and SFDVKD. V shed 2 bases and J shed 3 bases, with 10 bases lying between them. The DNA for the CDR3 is TGTGCCACCAGTGATTCCGCCCGGGACTACAATGAGCAGTTCTTC. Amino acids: CATSDSARDYNEQFF.

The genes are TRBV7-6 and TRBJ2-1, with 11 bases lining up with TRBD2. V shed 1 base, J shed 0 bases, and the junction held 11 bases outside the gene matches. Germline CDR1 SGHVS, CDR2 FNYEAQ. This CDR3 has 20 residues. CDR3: CASSLGYVTSGVSSYNEQFF. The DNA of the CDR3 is TGTGCCAGCAGCTTAGGTTATGTGACTAGCGGGGTAAGCTCCTACAATGAGCAGTTCTTC.

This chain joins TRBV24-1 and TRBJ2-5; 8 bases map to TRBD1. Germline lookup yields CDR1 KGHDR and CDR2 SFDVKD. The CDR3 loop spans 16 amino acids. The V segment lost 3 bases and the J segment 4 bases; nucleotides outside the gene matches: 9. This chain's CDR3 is CATSDPTGVWGETQYF. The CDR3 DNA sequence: TGTGCCACCAGTGATCCGACAGGGGTTTGGGGAGAGACCCAGTACTTC.

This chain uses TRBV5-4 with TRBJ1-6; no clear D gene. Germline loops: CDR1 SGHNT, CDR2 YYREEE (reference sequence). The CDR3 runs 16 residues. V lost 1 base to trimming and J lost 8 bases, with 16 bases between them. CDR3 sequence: CASSLPGNPMDSPLHF. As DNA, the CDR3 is TGTGCCAGCAGCTTGCCGGGGAACCCAATGGATTCACCCCTCCACTTT.

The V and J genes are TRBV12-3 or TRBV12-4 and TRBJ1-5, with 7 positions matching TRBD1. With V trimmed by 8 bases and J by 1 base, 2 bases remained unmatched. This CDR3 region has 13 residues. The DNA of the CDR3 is TGTGCCAGCTCGGGACAGAGCAATCAGCCCCAGCATTTT. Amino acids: CASSGQSNQPQHF.

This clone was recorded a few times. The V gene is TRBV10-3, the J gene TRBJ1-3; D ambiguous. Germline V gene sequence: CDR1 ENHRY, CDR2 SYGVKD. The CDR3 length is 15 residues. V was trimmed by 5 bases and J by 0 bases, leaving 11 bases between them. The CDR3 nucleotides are TGTGCCATCAGTACTCCAGACAACTCTGGAAACACCATATATTTT. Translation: CAISTPDNSGNTIYF.